What follows is one T cell receptor beta chain and its context. This record comes from a study of cytomegalovirus exposure and HLA in healthy donors. PCR employed 60 Vbeta and 13 Jbeta primers. Method: immunoSEQ multiplex PCR; TCRdb's copy keeps in-frame clones and lacks some. The profile shows about 190,000 clones, approximately 88% of them singletons. The CDR3 length is 16 residues. V dropped 1 base and J dropped 5 bases, with 16 bases sitting between them. Germline-derived CDR1 and CDR2 are SGHRS and YFSETQ. The sequence was obtained from a boy younger than 18 in good health and CMV-seronegative. The sequenced sample consisted of PBMCs. The gene calls are TRBV5-1 and TRBJ2-1, with TRBD1 as a possible D gene (5 bases). For the CDR3, the DNA is TGCGCCAGCAGCTTGTGGCTCCAGGGTTCCCACAATGAGCAGTTCTTC. It specifies CASSLWLQGSHNEQFF.